This entry lists 7 T cell receptor beta chains sequenced from one sample in a study of T cells in Graves' hyperthyroidism and ophthalmopathy. Amplification targeted TCR beta CDR3 regions from RNA transcripts. First-round RT-PCR targeting the TCR CDR3 was performed with the HTBI primer set. TCRdb re-analysed the multiplex PCR reads in MiXCR, keeping a single row per CDR3 protein. Among about 290,000 distinct CDR3 sequences listed, about an eighth were seen once. Sequencing input: blood. The receptors were sampled from a woman aged 25-40 years with Graves' hyperthyroidism that later progressed to Graves' ophthalmopathy.

Many counts were recorded for this clonotype. V is TRBV30 and J is TRBJ1-1; D may be TRBD1 (5 bases). The CDR3 extends over 14 amino acids. From germline, CDR1 is GTSNPN and CDR2 SVGIG (reference sequence). The ends were cut back, 3 bases at V and 6 bases at J, with 17 bases in the middle. The CDR3 DNA sequence: TGTGCCTGGAGCCTGACAGTGACCAGCGCTGAAGCTTTCTTT. Amino acids: CAWSLTVTSAEAFF.

This clonotype occurred a few times. The genes are TRBV2 and TRBJ2-1; TRBD1 might be the D (5 bases). This CDR3 has 12 amino acids. Per germline, CDR1 SNHLY and CDR2 FYNNEI. V shed 6 bases and J shed 15 bases, with 18 bases lying between them. The CDR3 DNA sequence: TGTGCCAGCAGGGGGCTGGGGCTAGGACGGTTCTTC. It yields the protein CASRGLGLGRFF.

This clonotype was observed many times. The gene calls are TRBV27 and TRBJ1-5; the match to TRBD1 covers 10 bases. Germline CDR1 and CDR2: MNHEY and SMNVEV (reference sequence). Trimming at V came to 5 bases and at J to 6 bases, leaving 10 bases not matched to a gene. The CDR3 contains 16 residues. CDR3 DNA: TGTGCCAGCAGTCGCACGGGGACAGGGGTGGGTCAGCCCCAGCATTTT. This encodes CASSRTGTGVGQPQHF.

This clonotype was counted many times. This chain connects TRBV7-8 to TRBJ2-7, with D maybe TRBD1 (6 bases). Per germline, CDR1 SGHVS and CDR2 FQNEAQ. This CDR3 spans 16 amino acids. Trimming cost V 1 base and J 2 bases, with 15 bases left between them. CDR3 sequence (DNA): TGTGCCAGCAGCTTAGACAGGGAATCTTCGGCCTACGAGCAGTACTTC. Translation: CASSLDRESSAYEQYF.

This clonotype was seen repeatedly, ten times or more. The chain uses TRBV7-2 and TRBJ2-5; D is ambiguous. The V gene lost 2 bases and the J gene lost 4 bases, with 5 bases spanning the gap. This CDR3 has 12 amino acids. CDR1 is SGHTA and CDR2 is FQGNSA in the germline V gene. CDR3 in amino acids: CASSLWGETQYF. The CDR3 DNA is TGTGCCAGCAGCTTATGGGGAGAGACCCAGTACTTC.

This clonotype occurred many times. The V gene is TRBV7-2, the J gene TRBJ2-5, with 8 bases that match TRBD2. Germline CDR1 is SGHTA and CDR2 is FQGNSA. V was pared by 4 bases and J by 1 base, with 8 bases of the junction left unmatched. The CDR3 length is 16 residues. The CDR3 protein is CASSSRPTSAQETQYF. Here the CDR3 DNA reads TGTGCCAGCAGCTCGAGGCCGACTAGCGCCCAAGAGACCCAGTACTTC.

This clonotype was found a few times. The chain is built from TRBV20-1 and TRBJ1-1; 7 bases are shared with TRBD1. Germline CDR1 is DFQATT and CDR2 is SNEGSKA (reference sequence). The junction had 2 bases not matched to a gene; V was cut back by 0 bases and J by 1 base. This CDR3 has 14 residues. CDR3 DNA: TGCAGTGCTAGAGATCAGGGGGGGAACACTGAAGCTTTCTTT. The encoded protein is CSARDQGGNTEAFF.